This TCR beta chain stems from a study of T cell responses to AZD1222 COVID-19 vaccine. TCRdb's table, derived via immunoSEQ multiplex PCR, lists solely in-frame clones and lacks some. The sample lists 100,000 to 120,000 clones, around 83% seen once, with about 3% in the top ten. From germline, CDR1 is GTSNPN and CDR2 SVGIG (reference sequence). V was shortened by 1 base and J by 10 bases, with 19 bases between the two germline ends. The CDR3 runs to 14 residues. Comment on this clone: No antigen is known for it.

Study findings and constraints: With two AZD1222 doses given, Spike-specific TCR breadth and depth both rose. There were mostly white British donors and more females than males, and clonal diversity was possibly underestimated. In the spike-specific TCR repertoire, nearly half reportedly target unmutated variant regions. Baseline seropositivity characterized only six AZD1222 recipients.

This rearrangement joins TRBV30 to TRBJ1-1; D gene uncertain. This receptor was taken from an adult in good health. The source material was peripheral blood, sampled on day 0 of AZD1222 vaccination. Here the CDR3 DNA reads TGTGCCTGGAGTGCCGGCCCCGCGGGATTCTTAGCTTTCTTT. Translating gives CAWSAGPAGFLAFF. The full variable domain, with the rest looked up from reference TRBV30 and TRBJ1-1, is SQTIHQWPATLVQPVGSPLSLECTVEGTSNPNLYWYRQAAGRGLQLLFYSVGIGQISSEVPQNLSASRPQDRQFILSSKKLLLSDSGFYLCAWSAGPAGFLAFFGQGTRLTVV.